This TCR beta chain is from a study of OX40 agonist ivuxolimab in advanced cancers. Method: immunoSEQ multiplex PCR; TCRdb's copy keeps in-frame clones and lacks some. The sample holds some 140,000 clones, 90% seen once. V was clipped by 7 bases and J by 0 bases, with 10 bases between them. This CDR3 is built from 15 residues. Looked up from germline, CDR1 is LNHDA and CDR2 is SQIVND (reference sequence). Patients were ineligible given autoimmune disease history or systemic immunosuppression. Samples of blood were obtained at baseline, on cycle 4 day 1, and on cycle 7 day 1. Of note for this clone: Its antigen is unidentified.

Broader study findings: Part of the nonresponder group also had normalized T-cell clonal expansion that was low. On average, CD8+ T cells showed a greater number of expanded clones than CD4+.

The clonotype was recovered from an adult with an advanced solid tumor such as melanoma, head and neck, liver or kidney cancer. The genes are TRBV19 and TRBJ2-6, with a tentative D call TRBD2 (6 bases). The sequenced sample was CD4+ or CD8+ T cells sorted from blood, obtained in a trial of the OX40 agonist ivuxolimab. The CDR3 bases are TGTGCCAGTACCGCCGGGAGCTCTGGGGCCAACGTCCTGACTTTC. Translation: CASTAGSSGANVLTF.